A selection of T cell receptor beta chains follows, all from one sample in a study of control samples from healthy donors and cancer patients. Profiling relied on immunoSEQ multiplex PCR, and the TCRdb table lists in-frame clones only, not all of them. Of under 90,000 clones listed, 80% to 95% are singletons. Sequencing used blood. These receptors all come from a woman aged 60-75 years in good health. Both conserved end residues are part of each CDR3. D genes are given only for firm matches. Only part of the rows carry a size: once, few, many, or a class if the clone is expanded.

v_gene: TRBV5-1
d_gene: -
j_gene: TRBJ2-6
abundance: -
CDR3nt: TGCGCCAGCAGCCCCTCTGGGGCCAACGTCCTGACTTTC
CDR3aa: CASSPSGANVLTF

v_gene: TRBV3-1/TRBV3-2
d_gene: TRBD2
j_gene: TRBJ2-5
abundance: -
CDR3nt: TGTGCCAGCAGCCTAAATGGGGTCAGAAGGGCTAGCGGGAGAGAGACCCAGTACTTC
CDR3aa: CASSLNGVRRASGRETQYF

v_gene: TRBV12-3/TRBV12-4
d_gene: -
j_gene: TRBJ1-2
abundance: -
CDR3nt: TGTGCCAGCAGTTTGGGGCAGAACTATGGCTACACCTTC
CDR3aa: CASSLGQNYGYTF

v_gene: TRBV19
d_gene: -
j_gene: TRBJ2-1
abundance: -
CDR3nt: TGTGCCAGTAGTACCCAGGGAAGCGATGAGCAGTTCTTC
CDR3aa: CASSTQGSDEQFF

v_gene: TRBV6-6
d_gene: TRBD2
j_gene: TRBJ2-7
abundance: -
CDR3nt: TGTGCCAGCAGTGGTCTGACTAGCGGGGTTGCCTACGAGCAGTACTTC
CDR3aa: CASSGLTSGVAYEQYF

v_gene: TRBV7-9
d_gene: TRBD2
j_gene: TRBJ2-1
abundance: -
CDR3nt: TGTGCCAGCAGCCTAACTAGCGGGGGGGCCTACAATGAGCAGTTCTTC
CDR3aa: CASSLTSGGAYNEQFF

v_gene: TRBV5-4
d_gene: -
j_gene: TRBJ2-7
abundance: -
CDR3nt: TGTGCCAGCAGCCCCCGGGGGGACAGTTACTACGAGCAGTACTTC
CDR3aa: CASSPRGDSYYEQYF

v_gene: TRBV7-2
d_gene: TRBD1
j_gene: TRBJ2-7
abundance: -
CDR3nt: TGTGCCAGCAGCGCCTGGACAGGGCCAAGCTCCTACGAGCAGTACTTC
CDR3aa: CASSAWTGPSSYEQYF

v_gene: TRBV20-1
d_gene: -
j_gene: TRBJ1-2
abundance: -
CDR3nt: TGCAGTGCGCGGGAGGGGGGAGGCTACACCTTC
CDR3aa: CSAREGGGYTF

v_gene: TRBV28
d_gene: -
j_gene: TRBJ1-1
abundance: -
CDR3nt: TGTGCCAGCAGTTCGGGGGGCAACACTGAAGCTTTCTTT
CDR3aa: CASSSGGNTEAFF

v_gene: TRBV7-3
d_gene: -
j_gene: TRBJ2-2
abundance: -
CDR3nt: TGTGCCAGCAGCTTAACCGGGGAGGTTGTCGGGGAGCTGTTTTTT
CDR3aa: CASSLTGEVVGELFF

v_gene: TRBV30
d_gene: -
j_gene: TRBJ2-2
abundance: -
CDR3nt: TGTGCCTGGAGTCTTCTGACAGCGAACACCGGGGAGCTGTTTTTT
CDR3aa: CAWSLLTANTGELFF

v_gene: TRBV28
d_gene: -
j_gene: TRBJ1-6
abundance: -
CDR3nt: TGTGCCAGCAGGGGAACCTCGAAGACACCCCTCCACTTT
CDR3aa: CASRGTSKTPLHF

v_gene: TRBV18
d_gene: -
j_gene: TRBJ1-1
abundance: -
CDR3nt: TGTGCCAGCTCACTGAGGACAATCGACCCGAACACTGAAGCTTTCTTT
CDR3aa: CASSLRTIDPNTEAFF

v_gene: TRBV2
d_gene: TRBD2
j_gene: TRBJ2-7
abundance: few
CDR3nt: TGTGCCAGCAGTGAAGCCAACAAGGGAGGGTACGAGCAGTACTTC
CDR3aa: CASSEANKGGYEQYF

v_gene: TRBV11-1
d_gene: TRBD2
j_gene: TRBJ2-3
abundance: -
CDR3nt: TGTGCCAGCAGCTTTCAGACTAGCGGGACCACAGATACGCAGTATTTT
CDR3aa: CASSFQTSGTTDTQYF

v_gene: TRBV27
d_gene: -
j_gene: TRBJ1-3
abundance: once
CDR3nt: TGTGCCACTCCGCGGTTTCTCCGCTCTGGAAACACCATATATTTT
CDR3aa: CATPRFLRSGNTIYF

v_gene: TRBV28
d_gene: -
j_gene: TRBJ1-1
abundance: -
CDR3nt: TGTGCCAGCACCCTCTACACTGAAGCTTTCTTT
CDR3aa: CASTLYTEAFF

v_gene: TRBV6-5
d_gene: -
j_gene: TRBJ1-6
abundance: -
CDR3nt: TGTGCCAGCACCGTCTCGGTGGATTCACCCCTCCACTTT
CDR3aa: CASTVSVDSPLHF

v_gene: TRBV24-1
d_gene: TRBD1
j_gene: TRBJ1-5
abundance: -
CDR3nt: TGTGCCACCAGTGATACAACAGGGGTGGGTCAGCCCCAGCATTTT
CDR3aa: CATSDTTGVGQPQHF

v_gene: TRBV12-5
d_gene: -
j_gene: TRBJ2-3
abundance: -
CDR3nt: TGTGCTAGTGGCCCCACTAGAGCGCAGTATTTT
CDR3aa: CASGPTRAQYF

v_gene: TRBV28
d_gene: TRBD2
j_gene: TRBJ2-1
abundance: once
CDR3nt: TGTGCCAGCAGCTTAGCGGGAGGAGTTAGGAATGAGCAGTTCTTC
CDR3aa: CASSLAGGVRNEQFF

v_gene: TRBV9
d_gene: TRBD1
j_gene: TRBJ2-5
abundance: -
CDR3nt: TGTGCCAGCAGCGGACAGGGGGGAGAGACCCAGTACTTC
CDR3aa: CASSGQGGETQYF

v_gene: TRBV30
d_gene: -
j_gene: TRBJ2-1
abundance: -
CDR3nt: TGTGCCTGGAGTGTACCGCGGGCGTCCTACAATGAGCAGTTCTTC
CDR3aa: CAWSVPRASYNEQFF

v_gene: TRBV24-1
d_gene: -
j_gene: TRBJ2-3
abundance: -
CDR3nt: TGTGCCACCAGTGAACCTAGTCGCGGATTATCAGATACGCAGTATTTT
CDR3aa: CATSEPSRGLSDTQYF

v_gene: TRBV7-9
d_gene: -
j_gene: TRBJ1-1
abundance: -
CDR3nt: TGTGCCAGCAGCTTACAGGGCTCTATGAACACTGAAGCTTTCTTT
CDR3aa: CASSLQGSMNTEAFF

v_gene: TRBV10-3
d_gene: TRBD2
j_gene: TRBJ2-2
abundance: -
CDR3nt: TGTGCCATCAGTGAGTCTCGCGGGGGTGAGACCGGGGAGCTGTTTTTT
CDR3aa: CAISESRGGETGELFF

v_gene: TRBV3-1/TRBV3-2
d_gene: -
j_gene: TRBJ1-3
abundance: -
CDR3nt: TGTGCCAGCAGCCCCGCTAACTCTGGAAACACCATATATTTT
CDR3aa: CASSPANSGNTIYF

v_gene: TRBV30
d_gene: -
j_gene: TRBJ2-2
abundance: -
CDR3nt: TGTGCCTGGAGGCCCTCAGGGGGGCGGGGCGGGGAGCTGTTTTTT
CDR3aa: CAWRPSGGRGGELFF

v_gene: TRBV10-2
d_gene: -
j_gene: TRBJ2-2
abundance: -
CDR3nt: TGCGCCAGCAGTAACTCCCCTGCCACCGGGGAGCTGTTTTTT
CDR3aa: CASSNSPATGELFF

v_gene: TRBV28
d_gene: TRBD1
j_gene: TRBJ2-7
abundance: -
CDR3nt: TGTGCCAGCTGTACAGGGGGAAGGTACGAGCAGTACTTC
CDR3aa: CASCTGGRYEQYF

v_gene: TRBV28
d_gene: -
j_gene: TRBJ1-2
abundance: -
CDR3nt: TGTGCCAGCAGCCACCCCCATGAGTCCTACTATGGCTACACCTTC
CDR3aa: CASSHPHESYYGYTF

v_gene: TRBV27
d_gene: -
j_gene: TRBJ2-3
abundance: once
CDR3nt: TGTGCCAGCAGTCTCGGATTTGCCGCAGATACGCAGTATTTT
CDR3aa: CASSLGFAADTQYF

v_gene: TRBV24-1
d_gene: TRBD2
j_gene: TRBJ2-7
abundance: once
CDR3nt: TGTGCCACCAGTGACGCGGGAGGTTCCTACGAGCAGTACTTC
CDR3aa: CATSDAGGSYEQYF

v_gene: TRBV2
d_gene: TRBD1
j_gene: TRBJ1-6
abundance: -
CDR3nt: TGTGCCAGCAGTTTTTCGGGACAGGGGGCAGGTTCACCCCTCCACTTT
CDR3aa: CASSFSGQGAGSPLHF

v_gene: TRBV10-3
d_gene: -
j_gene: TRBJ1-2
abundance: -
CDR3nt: TGTGCCATCAGGGGGGACCGGGATGGCTATGGCTACACCTTC
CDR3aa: CAIRGDRDGYGYTF

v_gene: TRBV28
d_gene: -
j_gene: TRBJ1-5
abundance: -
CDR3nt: TGTGCCAGCAGTGGGGGTATAAGGTTGGGTCAGCCCCAGCATTTT
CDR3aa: CASSGGIRLGQPQHF

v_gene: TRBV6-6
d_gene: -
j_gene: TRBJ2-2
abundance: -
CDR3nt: TGTGCCAGCACCTCGTCCGAGAGCGGGGAGCTGTTTTTT
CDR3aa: CASTSSESGELFF

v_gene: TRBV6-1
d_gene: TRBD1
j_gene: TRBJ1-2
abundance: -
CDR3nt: TGTGCCAGCAGTGAAGGTTTACAGGGGGTGGTCGGCTACACCTTC
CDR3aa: CASSEGLQGVVGYTF

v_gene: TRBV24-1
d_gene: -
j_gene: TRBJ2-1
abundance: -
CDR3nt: TGTGCCACCAGTGATCTCAATGAGCAGTTCTTC
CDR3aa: CATSDLNEQFF

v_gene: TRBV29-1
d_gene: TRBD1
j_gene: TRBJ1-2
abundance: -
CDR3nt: TGCAGCGTCGGGACAGGGGTAGGGGGCTACACCTTC
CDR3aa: CSVGTGVGGYTF

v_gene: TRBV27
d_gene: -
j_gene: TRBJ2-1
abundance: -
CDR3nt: TGTGCCTGCAGCCCCCTCCGAGGCGACGACTACAATGAGCAGTTCTTC
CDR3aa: CACSPLRGDDYNEQFF

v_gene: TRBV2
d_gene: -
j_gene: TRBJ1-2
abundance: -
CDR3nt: TGTGCCAGCAGTTTAACCGGGGATGGCTACACCTTC
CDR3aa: CASSLTGDGYTF

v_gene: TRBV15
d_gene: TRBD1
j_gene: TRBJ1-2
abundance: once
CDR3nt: TGTGCCACCAGCGACAGGGAAGGCTATGGCTACACCTTC
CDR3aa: CATSDREGYGYTF

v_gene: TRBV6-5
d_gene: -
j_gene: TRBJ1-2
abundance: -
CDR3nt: TGTGCCAGCAGTTGGGTTAGGGGTGGTAAGGATGGCTACACCTTC
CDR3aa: CASSWVRGGKDGYTF

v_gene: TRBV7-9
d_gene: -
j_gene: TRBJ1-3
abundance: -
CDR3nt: TGTGCCAGCAGATCCGGTAGAAACACCATATATTTT
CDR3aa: CASRSGRNTIYF

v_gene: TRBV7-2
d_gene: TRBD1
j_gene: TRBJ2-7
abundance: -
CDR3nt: TGTGCCAGCAGCCTCGACAGGGGGCGCGTATACGAGCAGTACTTC
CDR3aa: CASSLDRGRVYEQYF

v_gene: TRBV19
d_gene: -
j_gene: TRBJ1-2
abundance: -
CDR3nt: TGTGCCAGTAGGGACCGTTCGGGACCAGTCTATGGCTACACCTTC
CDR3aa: CASRDRSGPVYGYTF

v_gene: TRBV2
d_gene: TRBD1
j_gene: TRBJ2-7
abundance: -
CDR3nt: TGTGCCAGCGGGACAGGTCCCTACGAGCAGTACTTC
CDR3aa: CASGTGPYEQYF

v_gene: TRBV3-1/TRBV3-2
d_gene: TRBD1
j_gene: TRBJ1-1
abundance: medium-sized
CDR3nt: TGTGCCAGCAGCCTCAGACAGGGAGGCACTGAAGCTTTCTTT
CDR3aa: CASSLRQGGTEAFF

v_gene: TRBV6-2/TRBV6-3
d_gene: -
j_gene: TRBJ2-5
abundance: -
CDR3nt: TGTGCCAGCAGTTACGGGAGAGAGTTTGGGGCCCAGTACTTC
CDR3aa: CASSYGREFGAQYF

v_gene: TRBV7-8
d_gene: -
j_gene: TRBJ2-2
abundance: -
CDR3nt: TGTGCCAGCAGCTTAGTGGGGGCGAACACCGGGGAGCTGTTTTTT
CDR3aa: CASSLVGANTGELFF

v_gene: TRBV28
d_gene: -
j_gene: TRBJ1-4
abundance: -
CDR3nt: TGTGCCAGCAGTTTTACGGGGTCGGCGAATAATGAAAAACTGTTTTTT
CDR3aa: CASSFTGSANNEKLFF

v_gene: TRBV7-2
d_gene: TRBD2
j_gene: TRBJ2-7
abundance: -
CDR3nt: TGTGCCAGCAGCTCCTATAGCGGGAGGGAATACGAGCAGTACTTC
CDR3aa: CASSSYSGREYEQYF

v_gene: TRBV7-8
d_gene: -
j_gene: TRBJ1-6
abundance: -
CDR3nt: TGTGCCAGCAGCCGCGACTCCGGGAGGAATTCACCCCTCCACTTT
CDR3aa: CASSRDSGRNSPLHF